This T cell receptor beta chain was captured by sequencing in a study of blood T cell repertoires in COVID-19. About the research overall: Some COVID-19 samples were acute and others convalescent; all came from the United States, Italy and Spain.

This CDR3 is 16 amino acids long. Unmatched junction bases numbered 10, after V lost 5 bases and J lost 4 bases. The germline V gene has CDR1 SGHRS and CDR2 YFSETQ. One Seattle source followed patients from active infection through their disease course. In the study's own analysis: It was from reference gene primer amplification that nucleated cell counts were estimated. Some clones are missing from TCRdb's copy, which holds only in-frame ones; the method was immunoSEQ multiplex PCR. V and J calls plus clone size are reproduced from that table; the DNA served to infer D and trimming. The repertoire holds more than 85,000 clones, with roughly 92% as singletons.

This chain links TRBV5-1 with TRBJ2-2; 8 positions agree with TRBD1. The sequence came from a woman in her fifties or sixties with COVID-19, enrolled during active disease. The source material was peripheral blood. This chain's CDR3 is CASRVAGGAGTGELFF. The DNA of the CDR3 is TGCGCCAGCAGAGTCGCAGGGGGCGCGGGCACCGGGGAGCTGTTTTTT. Using reference TRBV5-1 and TRBJ2-2 for the parts outside the CDR3, the full variable domain is KAGVTQTPRYLIKTRGQQVTLSCSPISGHRSVSWYQQTPGQGLQFLFEYFSETQRNKGNFPGRFSGRQFSNSRSEMNVSTLELGDSALYLCASRVAGGAGTGELFFGEGSRLTVL.